The present T cell receptor beta chain was sequenced within a study of blood T cells in healthy people across ages (dated by TCRdb to about 2015). Concerning the study at large: In model experiments, template switching captured about one uniquely barcoded TCR beta cDNA molecule for every two T cells. Two additional independent replicas of 1 million unique cDNA reads from the same blood draw were analyzed for two donors (one aged 18 to 30 and one aged 80 or older). The donors were split into four age groups: young (average around 15 years), middle-aged (around 37), aged (over 55) and long-lived (about 82). The study measured age-related changes in TCR beta repertoire diversity using deep sequencing normalized with unique cDNA molecular identifiers.

The library was built by means of 5' RACE. Instrument on record: Illumina HiSeq 2500. A second roughly 6 to 11 cycle PCR used a sample-barcoded 5' primer and a J-beta primer mix. A template-switch 5' adaptor carrying 12 random nucleotides introduced a unique molecular identifier onto each TCR beta cDNA molecule. Each sample yielded at least 3 million CDR3-containing paired-end reads. All of the RNA was converted into first-strand cDNA using the Mint cDNA synthesis kit, with a TRBC-specific oligonucleotide serving as the primer. Following uracil-DNA glycosylase treatment, all cDNA underwent a first 18-cycle PCR with the universal primers M1SS and BC2_uni_R. As for how the authors treated the data: Each sample was normalized by randomly selecting 1 million high-quality reads, each carrying a distinct molecular identifier. Reads sharing molecular identifiers were discarded rather than binned into consensus sequences. MiTCR, run with a Q25 quality threshold and the strictest error-elimination algorithm, handled CDR3 identification, clonotype clustering and error correction. A nonparametric unseen species model using Euler transformation provided a lower-bound estimate of total TCR beta diversity. Using fastp at Q25 and MiXCR, TCRdb reprocessed the public reads and kept productive beta chains. Rows are combined by CDR3 protein, so each entry shows the most common genes and DNA. TCRdb, not the authors, supplied the V and J calls. The sample table shows roughly 800,000 distinct CDR3 sequences, and around 25% are seen once. The ten biggest clones cover approximately 3.7% of the sample.

Study-wide conclusions, independent of this receptor: Total diversity estimates from one million sequenced T cells were considered lower bounds and underestimates. Because the CMV infection status of the donors was unknown, age-related changes in expanded clonotypes may potentially have been confounded. Compared with the aged group, more naive CD4+ T cells, fewer expanded clones and increased TCR diversity were shown by the long-lived group, suggesting age selection. Since profiling was done on bulk unsorted PBMCs, naive and antigen-experienced compartments could not be conclusively compared. As age increased, observed TCR beta diversity per million T cells dropped in a roughly linear way, and a significant reduction was already evident by age 40. A strong correlation was found between observed TCR beta diversity and the percentage of naive T cells measured by flow cytometry.

Points on this clonotype: Its antigen is currently not known. Base qualities are not recorded, but no much larger clone differs from it by a single base.

The roughly 39 donors, aged roughly 6 to 90 years, were systemically healthy Caucasian individuals from Russia. Roughly 9.5 milliliters of peripheral blood were drawn from each donor into EDTA-treated Vacutainer tubes. PBMCs were isolated by Ficoll-Paque density-gradient centrifugation, with at least 7 million obtained per sample. Total RNA was extracted from PBMCs with Trizol reagent, with at least 6 micrograms obtained per sample. The percentages of naive CD45RAhigh/CD27high T cells were determined by flow cytometry on a PBMC aliquot from every donor. The sample was also linked to a second study, of T cells of mothers and their children. Per the second study: Donors were nine systemically healthy Caucasian individuals: three mothers and their six children. cDNA synthesis consumed the entire amount of extracted RNA, loaded at 1.5 ug RNA in each 15 ul reaction. In the second PCR, sample barcodes and 2-4 random nucleotides were introduced via the M1S primer. More than 8 million TCR beta CDR3 reads were obtained from each mother, and roughly 3 million reads were obtained from each child. In both related and unrelated pairs, thymic selection shapes the output of TCR recombination in a similar way, with inherited differences having only a minor effect. Normalized repertoire overlap was always found to be slightly, but never significantly, higher in related mother-child pairs than in unrelated mother-child pairs. No persistent microchimeric T cell clones were detected, at a sensitivity of approximately 100 clones per million clonotypes. Deep NGS was used in the study to compare the TCR beta repertoires of mothers and children and to look for features that separate related mother-child pairs from unrelated individuals. On average, the children were approximately 11 +/- 4 years old, while the mothers were about 40 +/- 4 years old. Libraries were sequenced on Illumina HiSeq 2000 with 100+100 nt paired-end reads after adapter ligation with NEBNext reagents. To avoid cross-contamination, the mother libraries and the child libraries were prepared a month apart and sequenced in separate runs. Each donor had between about 500,000 and 2,300,000 distinct TCR beta clonotypes identified. Naive TCR beta clonotypes were estimated from low-frequency clonotypes matched to each donor's FACS-determined naive share, without sorting.

This TCR was sampled from a boy younger than 18 in good health. Sequencing was carried out using blood.

CDR3 loop: CASKVQEVDTGELFF. The nucleotide sequence is TGTGCCAGCAAGGTTCAGGAGGTTGACACCGGGGAGCTGTTTTTT. The rearranged chain carries TRBV28 and TRBJ2-2; TRBD2 might be the D gene, on 5 matching bases. The germline V gene encodes CDR1 MDHEN and CDR2 SYDVKM. V gives up 7 bases and J gives up 3 bases, and the segment between their germline ends measures 15 bases. Including the terminal cysteine and phenylalanine, the CDR3 comprises 15 residues. Of the read, only the CDR3 DNA is kept; its 45 bases are in frame from base 1.